The 10 T cell receptor beta chains given below trace back to one sample, sequenced in a study of post-analysis software for immune sequencing data. Prepared libraries of TCR beta cDNA carried unique molecular identifiers. TCRdb reanalysed the PCR reads using MiXCR and keeps one entry per CDR3 protein. The sample lists approximately 730,000 distinct CDR3 sequences; 30% were seen once. General study findings and limits: About five TRBV segments, including TRBV5-6, TRBV5-1 and TRBV20-1, were more frequent in patients than controls.

Their specific antigens are unknown. The sequencing input was blood. These receptors all come from a girl between 5 and 17 years old with multiple sclerosis.

This clonotype was seen more than once but under ten times. A read error may explain this, as a much larger clone is one base away. The chain joins TRBV10-3 to TRBJ2-5, with 8 nucleotides matching TRBD1. Germline-derived CDR1 and CDR2 are ENHRY and SYGVKD. The CDR3 has 12 amino acids. The CDR3 is CTTGTGKETQYF. The CDR3 DNA reads TGTACCACCGGGACAGGAAAAGAGACCCAGTACTTC.

The rearrangement joins TRBV18 to TRBJ2-7; D remains unclear. Germline CDR1 and CDR2: KGHSH and LQKENI. The CDR3 length is 13 residues. Trimming took 7 bases from V and 2 from J, leaving 12 bases between them. The CDR3 sequence: CASYEKYTYEQYF. CDR3 in DNA: TGTGCCAGCTACGAGAAATACACCTACGAGCAGTACTTC. Complete variable domain (other parts from reference TRBV18 and TRBJ2-7): NAGVMQNPRHLVRRRGQEARLRCSPMKGHSHVYWYRQLPEEGLKFMVYLQKENIIDESGMPKERFSAEFPKEGPSILRIQQVVRGDSAAYFCASYEKYTYEQYFGPGTRLTVT.

This clonotype came up many times. The rearrangement joins TRBV7-2 to TRBJ2-7; 8 positions agree with TRBD1. This CDR3 is built from 14 residues. J lost 2 bases, V lost 3 bases, and 3 bases had no gene match. From germline, CDR1 is SGHTA and CDR2 FQGNSA. The CDR3 nucleotides are TGTGCCAGCAGCTTCGGACAGGGACCCTACGAGCAGTACTTC. It translates to CASSFGQGPYEQYF.

The sample holds a few counts of this clonotype. The gene calls are TRBV4-1 and TRBJ2-7, with D tentatively TRBD1 (6 bases). Per the germline V gene, CDR1 is MGHRA and CDR2 is YSYEKL. The ends were cut back, 1 base at V and 1 base at J, with 8 bases in the middle. This CDR3 region has 14 residues. This CDR3 is CASSQVQGSYEQYF. Written as DNA, the CDR3 is TGCGCCAGCAGCCAAGTGCAGGGGTCCTACGAGCAGTACTTC.

This clonotype has only a few counts. The V call is TRBV20-1, the J call TRBJ2-3, with 9 bases that match TRBD2. The V gene end was trimmed by 6 bases and the J gene end by 9 bases; junction bases not matched to a gene: 7. The CDR3 runs 12 residues. Germline-derived CDR1 and CDR2 are DFQATT and SNEGSKA (reference sequence). CDR3 sequence (DNA): TGCAGTGCCCTGACTAGCGGAGACACGCAGTATTTT. Its translation is CSALTSGDTQYF.

This clonotype was counted only a few times. CDR3 nucleotides: TGCAGCGTACGATCTAGCGGGACGGGAGAGCAGTTCTTC. Translating gives CSVRSSGTGEQFF. The rearrangement uses TRBV29-1 and TRBJ2-1; 9 nucleotides align to TRBD2. J lost 10 bases, V lost 6 bases, and 10 bases had no gene match. Germline assignment: CDR1 SQVTM and CDR2 ANQGSEA. The CDR3 consists of 13 residues.

This clonotype came up a few times. CDR3 sequence: CSVMDRGLTGNTIYF. CDR3 nucleotides: TGCAGCGTTATGGACAGGGGGTTGACTGGAAACACCATATATTTT. The V call is TRBV29-1, the J call TRBJ1-3; 10 nucleotides align to TRBD1. The CDR3 totals 15 residues. The V segment lost 5 bases and the J segment 2 bases; nucleotides outside the gene matches: 6. Germline assignment: CDR1 SQVTM and CDR2 ANQGSEA.

The CDR3 region is CASSSPTSGAYEQYF. The CDR3 coding sequence is TGTGCCAGCAGCTCACCGACTAGCGGGGCCTACGAGCAGTACTTC. The chain employs TRBV11-2 and TRBJ2-7; 11 positions agree with TRBD2. Germline assignment: CDR1 SGHAT and CDR2 FQNNGV. V gave up 4 bases and J gave up 2 bases; unmatched junction bases: 4. This CDR3 has 15 residues. Together with reference TRBV11-2 and TRBJ2-7, the CDR3 gives the full variable domain: EAGVAQSPRYKIIEKRQSVAFWCNPISGHATLYWYQQILGQGPKLLIQFQNNGVVDDSQLPKDRFSAERLKGVDSTLKIQPAKLEDSAVYLCASSSPTSGAYEQYFGPGTRLTVT.

The table lists this clonotype with many counts. The chain has TRBV7-9 and TRBJ2-1; 13 positions agree with TRBD2. Germline CDR1 reads SEHNR; CDR2 reads FQNEAQ (reference sequence). With 5 bases clipped from V and 5 bases from J, the junction kept 3 bases outside the gene matches. This CDR3 region has 15 residues. This CDR3 reads CASSPGLAGNNEQFF. In nucleotides, the CDR3 is TGTGCCAGCAGCCCGGGACTAGCGGGAAACAATGAGCAGTTCTTC.

This clonotype was counted between two and nine times. The CDR3 protein is CSASGTGGRYGYTF. Here the CDR3 DNA reads TGCAGTGCGTCCGGGACAGGGGGGCGGTATGGCTACACCTTC. This sequence joins TRBV20-1 and TRBJ1-2, with 11 bases fitting TRBD1. Germline lookup yields CDR1 DFQATT and CDR2 SNEGSKA (reference sequence). The CDR3 runs 14 residues. J gave up 5 bases and V 6 bases, and 8 bases lay outside the gene matches.